This passage covers 28 T cell receptor beta chains from one sample sequenced in a study of cytomegalovirus exposure and HLA in healthy donors. The PCR used 60 Vbeta and 13 Jbeta primers. Using immunoSEQ multiplex PCR, the repertoire was profiled, and TCRdb retains in-frame clones only, with some absent. The sample has about 84,000 clones, roughly 73% seen once; the top ten hold roughly 2.6%. Sequenced sample: PBMCs. The origin of the receptors is a male donor in good health and CMV-seropositive.

This chain connects TRBV6-1 to TRBJ2-4; 7 positions match TRBD1. Germline trimming cut 5 bases from V and 7 bases from J; bases unmatched to any gene: 8. Germline V gives CDR1 MNHNS, CDR2 SASEGT. CDR3 length: 14 amino acids. CDR3 sequence (DNA): TGTGCCAGCAGTTTACAGGGGTCAGGGAACATTCAGTACTTC. Protein product: CASSLQGSGNIQYF.

This clone came up a few times. J is TRBJ1-2 and V is TRBV28; possibly TRBD1 for D (6 bases). V was shortened by 7 bases and J by 8 bases, with 14 bases between the two germline ends. The CDR3 has 12 residues. The V gene's germline CDR1 is MDHEN and CDR2 SYDVKM. CDR3 DNA sequence: TGTGCCAGCACCTATGGGGGCAGCGGCTACACCTTC. This translates into CASTYGGSGYTF.

J is TRBJ1-1 and V is TRBV29-1; 7 bases align to TRBD1. The CDR3 has 12 amino acids. The germline V gene has CDR1 SQVTM and CDR2 ANQGSEA. After removal of 6 bases from V and 4 bases from J, the junction contained 5 bases not matched to a gene. Written as DNA, the CDR3 is TGCAGCGTCGCCCGACAGGGCACTGAAGCTTTCTTT. Its protein product is CSVARQGTEAFF.

This chain connects TRBV9 to TRBJ2-2; TRBD2 might be the D (5 bases). Between the trimmed V and J ends, which lost 2 bases and 8 bases, there was a span of 13 bases. Germline CDR1 reads SGDLS; CDR2 reads YYNGEE. The CDR3 length is 14 residues. CDR3 region: CASSVGVLSGELFF. DNA for the CDR3: TGTGCCAGCAGCGTCGGGGTTTTAAGTGGGGAGCTGTTTTTT.

This chain joins TRBV5-1 and TRBJ2-1; 10 bases fit TRBD2. The CDR3 runs 16 residues. J lost 5 bases, V lost 0 bases, and 5 bases had no gene match. CDR1 and CDR2 (germline): SGHRS, YFSETQ. The chain's CDR3 is CASSLDTSGAHNEQFF. The CDR3 DNA reads TGCGCCAGCAGCTTGGACACTAGCGGGGCTCACAATGAGCAGTTCTTC.

The chain recombines TRBV4-1 with TRBJ2-5; possible D gene TRBD2, 5 bases. The J call is in doubt because the DNA end fits TRBJ2-7 better. Per germline, CDR1 MGHRA and CDR2 YSYEKL. CDR3 length: 16 residues. CDR3 nucleotides: TGCGCCAGCAGCCACCTTATGCGGCGAGACGGGAACGAGCAGTACTTC. This encodes CASSHLMRRDGNEQYF.

The CDR3 DNA is TGTGCCAGCAGCAGAGCGACAGGGACAGATCAGCCCCAGCATTTT. This sequence encodes CASSRATGTDQPQHF. The V gene is TRBV9, the J gene TRBJ1-5; 7 positions agree with TRBD1. The CDR3 is 15 amino acids. The J segment lost 5 bases and the V segment lost 4 bases, leaving 9 bases of the junction unmatched. Germline lookup yields CDR1 SGDLS and CDR2 YYNGEE.

This clone has only one observation. The rearrangement uses TRBV30 and TRBJ2-7, with 9 nucleotides matching TRBD1. The CDR3 spans 14 residues. The germline gives CDR1 GTSNPN, CDR2 SVGIG (reference sequence). V dropped 2 bases and J dropped 6; count of bases not matched to a gene: 8. The CDR3 loop is CAWSRGQGSGEQYF. CDR3 nucleotide sequence: TGTGCCTGGAGTCGCGGACAGGGGTCAGGCGAGCAGTACTTC.

There are a few counts of this clone. The chain recombines TRBV5-4 with TRBJ1-1, with 9 bases aligning to TRBD1. Germline CDR1 and CDR2: SGHNT and YYREEE (reference sequence). Losses at the gene ends were 5 bases for V and 6 bases for J; bases not matched to a gene: 5. The CDR3 length is 13 residues. CDR3 coding DNA: TGTGCCAGCAGACCTACAGGGGGCTCTGAAGCTTTCTTT. Translating it yields CASRPTGGSEAFF.

V is TRBV5-4 and J is TRBJ2-1, with TRBD2 matching over 16 bases. The CDR3 is 16 amino acids. Germline lookup yields CDR1 SGHNT and CDR2 YYREEE (reference sequence). The V segment lost 4 bases and the J segment 6 bases; nucleotides outside the gene matches: 4. This CDR3 reads CASSPGTSGRANEQFF. The CDR3 nucleotides are TGTGCCAGCAGCCCTGGGACTAGCGGGAGGGCCAATGAGCAGTTCTTC.

The rearrangement links TRBV15 to TRBJ2-5; D not certain. Germline-derived CDR1 and CDR2 are LNHNV and YYDKDF (reference sequence). The CDR3 is 16 amino acids. V lost 0 bases, J lost 4 bases, and 15 bases lay in between. CDR3 in DNA: TGTGCCACCAGCAGAGATCCTAGTAGATCGGGAGAGACCCAGTACTTC. This encodes CATSRDPSRSGETQYF.

The rearrangement links TRBV11-2 to TRBJ2-5; the match to TRBD1 covers 10 bases. The CDR3 sequence is 11 residues long. Germline V gene data show CDR1 as SGHAT and CDR2 as FQNNGV. J lost 7 bases, V lost 8 bases, and 1 base had no gene match. As DNA, the CDR3 is TGTGCCAGCGGACAGGGGGTGACCCAGTACTTC. Translated, it gives CASGQGVTQYF. The full variable domain, completed using reference TRBV11-2 and TRBJ2-5, is EAGVAQSPRYKIIEKRQSVAFWCNPISGHATLYWYQQILGQGPKLLIQFQNNGVVDDSQLPKDRFSAERLKGVDSTLKIQPAKLEDSAVYLCASGQGVTQYFGPGTRLLVL.

The CDR3 sequence is CASRRWGGGDTQYF. The CDR3, as DNA: TGTGCCAGCAGAAGGTGGGGAGGGGGAGATACGCAGTATTTT. The chain has TRBV4-2 and TRBJ2-3; maybe TRBD2 (7 bases). Trimming took 6 bases from V and 5 from J, leaving 15 bases between them. This CDR3 has 14 residues. CDR1 is LGHNA, CDR2 YNFKEQ, per germline.

The rearrangement links TRBV5-4 to TRBJ2-1, with TRBD2 matching 7 bases. The V segment lost 1 base and the J segment 9 bases; nucleotides outside the gene matches: 4. The CDR3 consists of 13 residues. Looked up from germline, CDR1 is SGHNT and CDR2 is YYREEE (reference sequence). The DNA of the CDR3 is TGTGCCAGCAGCTTGACTAGCGAAAGTGAGCAGTTCTTC. Its protein is CASSLTSESEQFF.

This clone was detected a few times. The V call is TRBV25-1, the J call TRBJ2-1; 7 bases agree with TRBD2. Germline trimming cut 3 bases from V and 1 base from J; bases unmatched to any gene: 6. This CDR3 comprises 16 residues. CDR1 and CDR2 (germline): MGHDK, SYGVNS. In nucleotides, the CDR3 is TGTGCCAGCAGTGAGGTCCCGGGAGGTTCCTACAATGAGCAGTTCTTC. It specifies CASSEVPGGSYNEQFF.

The chain carries TRBV7-7 and TRBJ2-5, with 14 positions matching TRBD2. Trimming removed 5 bases from V and 9 bases from J; junction bases left unmatched: 8. This CDR3 comprises 15 residues. From germline, CDR1 is SSHAT and CDR2 FNYEAQ (reference sequence). CDR3 sequence (DNA): TGTGCCAGCAGCCAGGGGACTAGCGGGAGTGCGGCCCAGTACTTC. Protein: CASSQGTSGSAAQYF.

The chain has TRBV18 and TRBJ1-4; D is unresolved. The germline V and J ends were trimmed by 6 bases and 5 bases, with 19 bases remaining between them. The CDR3 is 16 amino acids. Germline CDR1 and CDR2: KGHSH and LQKENI. CDR3 loop: CASSEQNSGRNEKLFF. CDR3 nucleotides: TGTGCCAGCTCCGAGCAGAACAGCGGGAGGAATGAAAAACTGTTTTTT.

V is TRBV7-6 and J is TRBJ1-5; D remains unclear. CDR1 is SGHVS, CDR2 FNYEAQ, per germline. The germline V and J ends were trimmed by 3 bases and 11 bases, with 14 bases remaining between them. There are 13 residues in the CDR3. The CDR3 region has the DNA TGTGCCAGCAGCTTGGAGGGTGGGTGGGCCCAGCATTTT. Protein: CASSLEGGWAQHF. Drawing the rest from reference TRBV7-6 and TRBJ1-5, the complete variable domain is GAGVSQSPRYKVTKRGQDVALRCDPISGHVSLYWYRQALGQGPEFLTYFNYEAQQDKSGLPNDRFSAERPEGSISTLTIQRTEQRDSAMYRCASSLEGGWAQHFGDGTRLSIL.

V and J are TRBV4-2 and TRBJ2-3; D not certain. The germline gives CDR1 LGHNA, CDR2 YNFKEQ. The CDR3 sequence is 13 residues long. The V and J ends lost 4 bases and 6 bases respectively, with 11 bases between them. CDR3 coding DNA: TGTGCCAGCAGCCCGGTGGGCCCCGATACGCAGTATTTT. Translating gives CASSPVGPDTQYF.

The genes are TRBV2 and TRBJ2-7; 9 bases fit TRBD2. The CDR3 runs to 14 residues. Germline V CDR1 and CDR2: SNHLY, FYNNEI. Unmatched junction bases numbered 8, after V lost 5 bases and J lost 6 bases. The CDR3 loop is CASSQGLAGGEQYF. In DNA form, the CDR3 reads TGTGCCAGCAGTCAGGGACTAGCTGGGGGCGAGCAGTACTTC.

The CDR3, as DNA: TGTGCCAGCAGAGACAGGGCAAGGACTGAAGCTTTCTTT. It encodes CASRDRARTEAFF. The chain combines TRBV27 with TRBJ1-1, with 7 nucleotides matching TRBD1. Germline loops: CDR1 MNHEY, CDR2 SMNVEV (reference sequence). V shed 6 bases, J shed 5 bases, and the junction held 6 bases outside the gene matches. The CDR3 length is 13 residues.

The CDR3: CASRPLAGVSSYEQYF. The CDR3, as DNA: TGTGCCAGCAGACCCCTAGCGGGAGTCAGCTCCTACGAGCAGTACTTC. This sequence joins TRBV7-8 and TRBJ2-7, with 10 nucleotides matching TRBD2. Germline lookup yields CDR1 SGHVS and CDR2 FQNEAQ. The CDR3 consists of 16 residues. With 6 bases clipped from V and 0 bases from J, the junction kept 8 bases outside the gene matches.

V and J are TRBV7-2 and TRBJ2-7, with a possible D match to TRBD1 (5 bases). This CDR3 region has 16 residues. The V gene's germline CDR1 is SGHTA and CDR2 FQGNSA. V dropped 2 bases and J dropped 3 bases, with 17 bases sitting between them. The chain's CDR3 is CASSLYISQGVYEQYF. As DNA, the CDR3 is TGTGCCAGCAGCTTATATATTTCCCAGGGTGTCTACGAGCAGTACTTC.

J is TRBJ1-5 and V is TRBV5-1; 9 positions agree with TRBD1. The CDR3 runs 15 residues. Unmatched junction bases numbered 3, after V lost 4 bases and J lost 1 base. CDR1 and CDR2 (germline): SGHRS, YFSETQ. CDR3 sequence: CASSPGTGSNQPQHF. CDR3 bases: TGCGCCAGCAGCCCCGGGACAGGGAGCAATCAGCCCCAGCATTTT.

The chain uses TRBV30 and TRBJ1-2; D is possibly TRBD1 (6 bases). V gave up 4 bases and J gave up 6 bases, with 12 bases separating them. CDR1 is GTSNPN and CDR2 is SVGIG in the germline V gene (reference sequence). This CDR3 has 12 residues. CDR3 nucleotides: TGTGCCTGGATTCAGGGGAGACATGGCTACACCTTC. This gives the protein CAWIQGRHGYTF.

The sample holds many counts of this clone. The chain recombines TRBV5-1 with TRBJ1-2; a weak D match, TRBD1 (6 bases). Germline V gene data show CDR1 as SGHRS and CDR2 as YFSETQ. Trimming removed 4 bases at V and 2 bases at J, with 15 bases between. The CDR3 is 15 residues long. The CDR3 spells CASSGEGVANYGYTF. CDR3 in DNA: TGCGCCAGCAGCGGGGAGGGGGTTGCGAACTATGGCTACACCTTC.

The V call is TRBV19, the J call TRBJ2-3; D is possibly TRBD1 (6 bases). V was trimmed by 5 bases and J by 5 bases, leaving 11 bases between them. This CDR3 spans 13 amino acids. Looked up from germline, CDR1 is LNHDA and CDR2 is SQIVND (reference sequence). The CDR3 DNA reads as TGTGCCAGTAGTTGGCAGGGACAAGATACGCAGTATTTT. Protein sequence: CASSWQGQDTQYF. Drawing the rest from reference TRBV19 and TRBJ2-3, the complete variable domain is DGGITQSPKYLFRKEGQNVTLSCEQNLNHDAMYWYRQDPGQGLRLIYYSQIVNDFQKGDIAEGYSVSREKKESFPLTVTSAQKNPTAFYLCASSWQGQDTQYFGPGTRLTVL.

Turning to this clone: Its ends do not fully match the called genes, so a read error is possible. J is TRBJ2-4 and V is TRBV7-8; D might be TRBD2 (5 bases). The length of the CDR3 is 16 residues. CDR1 is SGHVS and CDR2 is FQNEAQ in the germline V gene. CDR3 residues: CASSLGDTLAENIQYF. The CDR3 nucleotides are TGTGCCAGCAGCTTAGGCGACACTCTAGCCGAAAACATTCAGTACTTC.